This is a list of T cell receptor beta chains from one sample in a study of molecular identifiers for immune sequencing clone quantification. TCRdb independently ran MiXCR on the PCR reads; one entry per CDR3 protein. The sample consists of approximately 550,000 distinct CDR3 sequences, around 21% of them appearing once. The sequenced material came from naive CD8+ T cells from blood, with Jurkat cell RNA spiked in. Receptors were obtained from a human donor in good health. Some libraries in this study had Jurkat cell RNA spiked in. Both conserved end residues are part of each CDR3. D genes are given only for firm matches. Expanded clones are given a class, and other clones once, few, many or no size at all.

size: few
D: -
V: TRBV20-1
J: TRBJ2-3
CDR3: CSARRGGLTRLPTDTQYF
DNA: TGCAGTGCTAGGAGGGGGGGCCTGACTCGTCTTCCCACAGATACGCAGTATTTT

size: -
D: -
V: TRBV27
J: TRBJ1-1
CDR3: CASSLVARSNTEAFF
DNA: TGTGCCAGCAGTTTAGTTGCCAGGTCGAACACTGAAGCTTTCTTT

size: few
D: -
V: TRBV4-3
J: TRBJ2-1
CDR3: CASSLMGLSYNEQFF
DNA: TGCGCCAGCAGCCTCATGGGTCTATCCTACAATGAGCAGTTCTTC

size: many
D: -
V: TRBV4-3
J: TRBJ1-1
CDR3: CASSHLRQVYTEAFF
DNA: TGCGCCAGCAGCCACTTAAGACAGGTCTACACTGAAGCTTTCTTT

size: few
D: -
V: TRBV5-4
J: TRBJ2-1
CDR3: CASSSDSEQFF
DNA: TGTGCCAGCAGCTCCGACAGCGAGCAGTTCTTC

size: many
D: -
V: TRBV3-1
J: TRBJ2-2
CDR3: CASSQAGDIGELFF
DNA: TGTGCCAGCAGCCAGGCCGGGGATATCGGGGAGCTGTTTTTT

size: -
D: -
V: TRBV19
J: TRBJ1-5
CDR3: CASSIAGPNQPQHF
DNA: TGTGCCAGTAGTATAGCGGGACCGAATCAGCCCCAGCATTTT

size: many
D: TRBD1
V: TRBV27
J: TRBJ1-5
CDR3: CASSSQGGLHQPQHF
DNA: TGTGCCAGCAGTTCCCAAGGGGGCTTGCACCAGCCCCAGCATTTT

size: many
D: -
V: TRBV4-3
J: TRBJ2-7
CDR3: CASSPGKGYEQYF
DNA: TGCGCCAGCAGCCCAGGGAAAGGATACGAGCAGTACTTC

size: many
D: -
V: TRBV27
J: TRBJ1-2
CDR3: CASSPPGQTSYGYTF
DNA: TGTGCCAGCAGTCCCCCAGGACAGACCAGCTATGGCTACACCTTC

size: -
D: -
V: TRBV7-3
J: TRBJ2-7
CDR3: CASSLGPSASYEQYF
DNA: TGTGCCAGCAGCTTAGGTCCTAGCGCTTCCTACGAGCAGTACTTC

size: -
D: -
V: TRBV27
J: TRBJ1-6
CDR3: CASSGQGNWTPLHF
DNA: TGTGCCAGCAGTGGGCAGGGGAATTGGACACCCCTCCACTTT

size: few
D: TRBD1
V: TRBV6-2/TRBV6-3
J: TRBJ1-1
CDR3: CASSPRTGGLAEAFF
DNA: TGTGCCAGCAGTCCTCGGACAGGGGGTTTGGCTGAAGCTTTCTTT

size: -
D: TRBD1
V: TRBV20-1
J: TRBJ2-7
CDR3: CSARQGDMRGSSYEQYF
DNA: TGCAGTGCGAGACAGGGGGATATGAGGGGGAGCTCCTACGAGCAGTACTTC

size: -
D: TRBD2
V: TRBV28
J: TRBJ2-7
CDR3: CASSLGREGGGEQYF
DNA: TGTGCCAGCAGTTTAGGGCGGGAGGGCGGTGGCGAGCAGTACTTC

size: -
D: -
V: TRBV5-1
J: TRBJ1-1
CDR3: CASSLAGGAYYTEAFF
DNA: TGCGCCAGCAGCTTGGCCGGGGGGGCATATTACACTGAAGCTTTCTTT

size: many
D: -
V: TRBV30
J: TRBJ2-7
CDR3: CAWSEQGAREQYF
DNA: TGTGCCTGGAGTGAACAGGGTGCCCGCGAGCAGTACTTC